The source of this T cell receptor (beta chain) is a study of blood T cells in healthy people across ages. Combining a sample-barcoded 5' primer with a J-beta primer mix, a second PCR ran for about 6 to 11 cycles. Unique molecular identifiers of 12 random nucleotides labeled each cDNA. TCRdb redid the calling of the 5' RACE reads with MiXCR, one entry per CDR3 protein. This table has about 600,000 distinct CDR3 sequences, around 50% appearing once. Germline V gene lookup returns CDR1 MGHRA and CDR2 YSYEKL. V was clipped by 1 base and J by 4 bases, with 11 bases between them. CDR3 length: 15 amino acids. Study-level points and caveats: The study found more naive CD4+ cells and higher diversity in long-lived than aged donors.

Of note for this clonotype: Its specificity is unknown.

This clonotype was sampled from a man older than 75 in good health. The J gene is TRBJ2-1, the V gene TRBV4-1; D may match TRBD1 or TRBD2 (5 bases each). Material: blood. The CDR3 region is CASSQGDDTYNEQFF. For the CDR3, the DNA is TGCGCCAGCAGCCAAGGGGACGATACTTACAATGAGCAGTTCTTC.